This record covers a single T cell receptor beta chain. No antigen is known for it. The time point here: week 5, during vaccination. Alongside topical imiquimod, each dose of vaccine comprised 300 ug of mutant IDH1 20-mer peptide. These data originate in a study of a mutant IDH1 vaccine in newly diagnosed glioma. Here immunoSEQ multiplex PCR was the method, and the copy in TCRdb shows in-frame clones only, minus some. The sample yields roughly 34,000 clones, roughly three fifths seen once. CDR1 and CDR2 from the germline V gene are SGHAT and FQNNGV. CDR3 length equals 13 residues. Trimming cost V 8 bases and J 6 bases, with 11 bases left between them.

This receptor was identified in a woman aged 18-30 years with glioma. The rearrangement uses TRBV11-2 and TRBJ2-6; a possible D gene is TRBD1 (6 bases). The sample here was PBMCs, taken from a glioma patient whose treatment included an IDH1 peptide vaccine. CDR3 nucleotides: TGTGCCAGCTCCCGGGGACAGGCCAACGTCCTGACTTTC. Its protein is CASSRGQANVLTF. Complete variable domain (other parts from reference TRBV11-2 and TRBJ2-6): EAGVAQSPRYKIIEKRQSVAFWCNPISGHATLYWYQQILGQGPKLLIQFQNNGVVDDSQLPKDRFSAERLKGVDSTLKIQPAKLEDSAVYLCASSRGQANVLTFGAGSRLTVL.